This record covers a single T cell receptor beta chain. Its cognate antigen is unknown. The sample comes from a study of Ad26.COV2.S vaccination and SARS-CoV-2 variants. TCRdb keeps only in-frame clones here, not all; method: immunoSEQ multiplex PCR. The sample consists of 43,000 or so clones, 83% of them appearing once. Study-wide results and limits: A substantial breadth of spike-specific CD8+ and CD4+ T cell responses after vaccination has been reported. Vaccine and placebo recipients had comparable breadth of non-spike TCRs.

Losses at the gene ends were 5 bases for V and 9 bases for J; bases not matched to a gene: 10. Looked up from germline, CDR1 is LNHDA and CDR2 is SQIVND (reference sequence). The CDR3 covers 14 residues. The V gene is TRBV19, the J gene TRBJ1-5; 7 bases are shared with TRBD1. Material: peripheral blood, obtained after recovery from COVID-19. This sequence originates from a human donor who had recovered from COVID-19. The CDR3 region has the DNA TGTGCCAGTAGTGTGGGACAGCTCGTAGGGCCCCAGCATTTT. This gives the protein CASSVGQLVGPQHF.